This entry is about one T cell receptor beta chain. The antigen remains unidentified. CD4+CD25+CD127- Tregs, CD4+CD25- non-Tregs, CD4 and CD8 cells were sorted. Germline loops: CDR1 SQVTM, CDR2 ANQGSEA. The J segment lost 6 bases and the V segment lost 3 bases, leaving 4 bases of the junction unmatched. The CDR3 is 12 amino acids. The sample belongs to a study of Tregs in tolerant kidney transplant recipients. Study findings and constraints: The small number of patients limits these findings pending further validation. Biological reproducibility was not directly addressed in this study. Expanding Tregs on activated donor B cells appeared to best identify donor-specific TCRbeta clones.

Repertoires were generated with immunoSEQ multiplex PCR, while TCRdb's copy carries only in-frame clones and drops some. The sample lists some 90,000 clones, over 85% occurring once. The specimen was CD8+ T cells from blood. This chain connects TRBV29-1 to TRBJ1-2; 7 nucleotides agree with TRBD1. This sequence was found in a human donor in good health. CDR3 in amino acids: CSVDRGLDGYTF. The CDR3 bases are TGCAGCGTTGATAGGGGGCTGGATGGCTACACCTTC.